The source of this T cell receptor (beta chain) is a study of beta chain features in type 1 diabetes. General study points: People with Type 1 diabetes carried modestly yet significantly shorter TCRB CDR3s in all four CD4+ subsets.

Germline assignment: CDR1 SGHVS and CDR2 FNYEAQ. V was clipped by 1 base and J by 13 bases, with 19 bases between them. The CDR3 is made up of 14 amino acids. Points on this clone: Its antigen is unknown.

TCRB transcripts that were expressed got sequenced, as all of the isolated RNA had been reverse transcribed. Profiled with immunoSEQ multiplex PCR; TCRdb holds only in-frame clones, not every one. The sample yields about 650,000 clones, over 10% seen once. The receptor was derived from a man aged 25 to 40 with type 1 diabetes. Sequencing used naive CD4+ T cells from blood. The chain uses TRBV7-6 and TRBJ2-5; a possible D gene is TRBD2 (6 bases). CDR3: CASSLGERVRIGYF. CDR3 coding DNA: TGTGCCAGCAGCTTAGGCGAGCGGGTCCGAATTGGGTACTTC.